Shown below are 5 T cell receptor beta chains from a single sample sequenced in a study of blood T cell repertoires in COVID-19. The table came from immunoSEQ multiplex PCR; TCRdb's copy has only in-frame clones and leaves some out. The repertoire consists of fewer than 90,000 clones, with 82% occurring once and the leading ten covering 11%. Material: peripheral blood. These receptors originate from a man aged 45 to 65 with acute or convalescent COVID-19.

The gene calls are TRBV19 and TRBJ1-1; possible D gene TRBD1, 6 bases. Looked up from germline, CDR1 is LNHDA and CDR2 is SQIVND (reference sequence). Between the trimmed V and J ends, which lost 6 bases and 0 bases, there was a span of 11 bases. The CDR3 runs 14 residues. The CDR3 DNA follows: TGTGCCAGTAGACCGCGACAGGTGAACACTGAAGCTTTCTTT. It specifies CASRPRQVNTEAFF.

The CDR3 spells CASSGSRVGEQYF. CDR3 nucleotide sequence: TGTGCCAGTAGTGGATCCAGGGTTGGAGAGCAGTACTTC. The chain recombines TRBV19 with TRBJ2-7; D may be TRBD1 (5 bases). CDR3 length: 13 residues. The V end lost 5 bases, the J end lost 7 bases, and 15 bases lay between the germline ends. The germline gives CDR1 LNHDA, CDR2 SQIVND (reference sequence).

This clone was picked up one time. The junction does not match germline at one end; this may be a read error. This chain connects TRBV25-1 to TRBJ1-2; the D gene is possibly TRBD1 (5 bases). Germline CDR1 MGHDK, CDR2 SYGVNS. The CDR3 length is 11 residues. The CDR3 region is CASRGDHRLSF. In nucleotides, the CDR3 is TGTGCCAGCAGGGGTGACCACAGGTTGTCCTTC.

This chain links TRBV11-3 with TRBJ2-4; the D is unclear. Germline CDR1 is SGHNT and CDR2 is YENEEA. The V end was cut by 4 bases, the J end by 11 bases, with 15 bases between. The CDR3 is 13 residues long. This chain's CDR3 is CASSYDPISVQYF. For the CDR3, the DNA is TGTGCCAGCAGCTATGATCCTATCTCGGTTCAGTACTTC.

The DNA of the CDR3 is TGTGCCAGCAGCGTAGAGGCGGAGGGTGTTAAGGATGAAGCTTTCTTT. Amino acid sequence: CASSVEAEGVKDEAFF. The chain employs TRBV9 and TRBJ1-1; D unclear. Germline loops: CDR1 SGDLS, CDR2 YYNGEE. V dropped 0 bases and J dropped 7 bases, with 19 bases sitting between them. This CDR3 has 16 amino acids.